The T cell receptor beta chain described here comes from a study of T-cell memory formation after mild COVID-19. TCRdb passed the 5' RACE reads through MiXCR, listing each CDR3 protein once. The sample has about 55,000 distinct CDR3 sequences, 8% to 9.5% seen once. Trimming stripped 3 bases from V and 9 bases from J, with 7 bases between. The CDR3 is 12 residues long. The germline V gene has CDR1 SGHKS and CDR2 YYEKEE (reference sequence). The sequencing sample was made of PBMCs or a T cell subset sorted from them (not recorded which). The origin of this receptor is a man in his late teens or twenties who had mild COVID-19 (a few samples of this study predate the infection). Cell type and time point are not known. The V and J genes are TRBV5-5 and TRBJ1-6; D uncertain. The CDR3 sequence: CASSSTTSPLHF. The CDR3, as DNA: TGTGCCAGCAGCTCTACTACTTCACCCCTCCACTTT.